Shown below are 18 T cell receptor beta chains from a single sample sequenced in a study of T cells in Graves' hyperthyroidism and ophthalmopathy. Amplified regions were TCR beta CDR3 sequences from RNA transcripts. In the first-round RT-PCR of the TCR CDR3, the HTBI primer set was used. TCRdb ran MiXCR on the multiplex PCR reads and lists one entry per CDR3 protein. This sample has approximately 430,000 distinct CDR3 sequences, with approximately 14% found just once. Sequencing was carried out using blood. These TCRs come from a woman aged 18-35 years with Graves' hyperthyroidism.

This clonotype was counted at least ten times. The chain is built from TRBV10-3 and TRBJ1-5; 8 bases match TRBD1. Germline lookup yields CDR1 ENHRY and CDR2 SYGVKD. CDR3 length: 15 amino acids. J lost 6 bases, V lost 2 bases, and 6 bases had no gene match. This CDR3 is CAISEEGQATQPQHF. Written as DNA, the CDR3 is TGTGCCATCAGTGAGGAGGGACAGGCTACTCAGCCCCAGCATTTT.

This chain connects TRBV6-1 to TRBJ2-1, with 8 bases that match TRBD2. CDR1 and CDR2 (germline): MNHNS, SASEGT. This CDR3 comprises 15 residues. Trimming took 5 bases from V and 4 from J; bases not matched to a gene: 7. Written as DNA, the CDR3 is TGTGCCAGCAGTCCCCGGGAGGGGGGGTACAATGAGCAGTTCTTC. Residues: CASSPREGGYNEQFF.

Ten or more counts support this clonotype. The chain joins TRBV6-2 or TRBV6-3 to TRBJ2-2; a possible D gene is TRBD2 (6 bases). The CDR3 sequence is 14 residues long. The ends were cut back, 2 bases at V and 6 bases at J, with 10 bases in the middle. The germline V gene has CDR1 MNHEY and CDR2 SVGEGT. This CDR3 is CASSYGGYSGELFF. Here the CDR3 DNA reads TGTGCCAGCAGTTACGGAGGGTACTCCGGGGAGCTGTTTTTT.

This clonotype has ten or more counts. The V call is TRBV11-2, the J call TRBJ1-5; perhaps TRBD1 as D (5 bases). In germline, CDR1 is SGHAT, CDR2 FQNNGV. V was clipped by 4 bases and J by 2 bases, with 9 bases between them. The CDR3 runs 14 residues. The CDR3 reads CASSSGIGNQPQHF. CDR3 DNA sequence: TGTGCCAGCAGCTCAGGGATCGGCAATCAGCCCCAGCATTTT.

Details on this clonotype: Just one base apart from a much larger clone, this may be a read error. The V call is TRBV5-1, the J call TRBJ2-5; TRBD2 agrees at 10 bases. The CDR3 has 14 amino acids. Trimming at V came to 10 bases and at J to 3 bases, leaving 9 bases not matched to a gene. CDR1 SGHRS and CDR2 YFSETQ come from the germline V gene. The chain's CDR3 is CARKLGLAEETQYF. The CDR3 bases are TGCGCCCGCAAGCTTGGACTAGCGGAAGAGACCCAGTACTTC.

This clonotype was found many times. The CDR3 loop reads CSAIQGGGRNSPLHF. The CDR3, as DNA: TGCAGTGCTATCCAGGGCGGGGGGAGGAATTCACCCCTCCACTTT. This chain connects TRBV20-1 to TRBJ1-6; the D gene is possibly TRBD1 (5 bases). Trimming left V 4 bases short and J 7 bases short, with 17 bases between. Looked up from germline, CDR1 is DFQATT and CDR2 is SNEGSKA (reference sequence). CDR3 length equals 15 residues.

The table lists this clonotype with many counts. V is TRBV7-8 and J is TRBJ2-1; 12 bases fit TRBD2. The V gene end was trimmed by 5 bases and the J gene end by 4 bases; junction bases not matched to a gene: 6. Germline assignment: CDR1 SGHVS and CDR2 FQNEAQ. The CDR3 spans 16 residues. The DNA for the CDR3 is TGTGCCAGCAGCATTGGGACTAGCGGGCAGTACAATGAGCAGTTCTTC. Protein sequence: CASSIGTSGQYNEQFF.

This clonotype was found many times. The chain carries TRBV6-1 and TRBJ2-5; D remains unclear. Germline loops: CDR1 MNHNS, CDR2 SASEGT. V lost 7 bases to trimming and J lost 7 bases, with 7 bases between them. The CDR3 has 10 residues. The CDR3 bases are TGTGCCAGCATGGATGTGACCCAGTACTTC. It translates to CASMDVTQYF.

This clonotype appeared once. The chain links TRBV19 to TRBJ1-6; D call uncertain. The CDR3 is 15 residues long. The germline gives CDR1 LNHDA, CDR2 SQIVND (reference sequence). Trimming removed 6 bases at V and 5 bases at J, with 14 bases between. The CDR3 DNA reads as TGTGCCAGTAGACCGAGAGGGATCGATAATTCACCCCTCCACTTT. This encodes CASRPRGIDNSPLHF.

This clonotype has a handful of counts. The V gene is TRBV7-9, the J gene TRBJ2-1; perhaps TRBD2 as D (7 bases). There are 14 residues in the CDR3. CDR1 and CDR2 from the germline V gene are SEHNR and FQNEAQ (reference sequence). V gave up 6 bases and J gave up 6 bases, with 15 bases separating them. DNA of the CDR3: TGTGCCAGCAGTTACGGGGGGCTACGCAATGAGCAGTTCTTC. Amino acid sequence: CASSYGGLRNEQFF.

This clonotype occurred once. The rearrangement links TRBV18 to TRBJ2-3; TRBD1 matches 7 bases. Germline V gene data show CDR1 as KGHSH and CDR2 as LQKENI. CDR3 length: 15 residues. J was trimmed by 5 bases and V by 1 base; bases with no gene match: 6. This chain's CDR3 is CASSPRQGKGDTQYF. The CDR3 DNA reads TGTGCCAGCTCACCACGACAGGGCAAAGGAGATACGCAGTATTTT.

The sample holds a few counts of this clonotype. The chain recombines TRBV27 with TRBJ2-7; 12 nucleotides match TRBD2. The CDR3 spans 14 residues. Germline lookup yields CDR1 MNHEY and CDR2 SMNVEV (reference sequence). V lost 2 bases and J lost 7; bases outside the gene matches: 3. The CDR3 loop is CASSLGTSGREQYF. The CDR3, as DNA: TGTGCCAGCAGTTTAGGGACTAGCGGGCGGGAGCAGTACTTC.

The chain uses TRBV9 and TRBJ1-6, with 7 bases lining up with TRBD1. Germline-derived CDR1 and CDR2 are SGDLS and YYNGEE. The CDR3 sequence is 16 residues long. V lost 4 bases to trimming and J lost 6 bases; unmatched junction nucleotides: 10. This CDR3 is CASSPQTGPTNSPLHF. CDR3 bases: TGTGCCAGCAGCCCCCAGACAGGGCCCACTAATTCACCCCTCCACTTT.

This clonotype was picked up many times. This chain's CDR3 is CASSFRQDYEQYF. The CDR3 bases are TGTGCCAGCAGCTTCCGACAAGACTACGAGCAGTACTTC. The chain recombines TRBV5-6 with TRBJ2-7, with unresolved D. The CDR3 has 13 residues. With 2 bases removed from V and 3 bases from J, the gap between germline ends came to 9 bases. In germline, CDR1 is SGHDT, CDR2 YYEEEE.

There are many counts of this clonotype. CDR3 in amino acids: CASSESLGQPQHF. CDR3 nucleotides: TGCGCCAGCAGTGAGTCCTTAGGACAGCCCCAGCATTTT. The chain combines TRBV5-1 with TRBJ1-5; D ambiguous. This CDR3 has 13 amino acids. Trimming removed 5 bases at V and 7 bases at J, with 13 bases between. Germline values: CDR1 SGHRS, CDR2 YFSETQ.

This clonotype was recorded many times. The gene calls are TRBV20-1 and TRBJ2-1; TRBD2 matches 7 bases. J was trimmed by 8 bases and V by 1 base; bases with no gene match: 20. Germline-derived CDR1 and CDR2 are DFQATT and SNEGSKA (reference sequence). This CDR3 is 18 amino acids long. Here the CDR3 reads CSARAARSSGISGDEQFF. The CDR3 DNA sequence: TGCAGTGCTAGAGCCGCGAGATCGAGCGGGATCTCTGGAGATGAGCAGTTCTTC.

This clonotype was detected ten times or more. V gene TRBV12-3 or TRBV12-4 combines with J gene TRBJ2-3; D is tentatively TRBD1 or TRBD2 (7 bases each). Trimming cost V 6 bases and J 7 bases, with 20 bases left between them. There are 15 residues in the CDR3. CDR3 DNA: TGTGCCAGCAGAGTGGGGAGGGGGCTCCCATATACGCAGTATTTT. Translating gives CASRVGRGLPYTQYF.

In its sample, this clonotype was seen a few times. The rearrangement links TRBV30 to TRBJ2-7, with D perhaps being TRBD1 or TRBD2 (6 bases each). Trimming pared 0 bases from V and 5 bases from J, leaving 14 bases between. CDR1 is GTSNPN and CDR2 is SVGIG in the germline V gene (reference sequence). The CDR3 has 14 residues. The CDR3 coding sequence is TGTGCCTGGAGTGTAGGAGGGGGGAGCCACGAGCAGTACTTC. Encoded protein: CAWSVGGGSHEQYF.